Shown below are 26 T cell receptor beta chains from a single sample sequenced in a study of vaccination and CD4 T cells after COVID-19. Documented treatment: 10-day PBMC culture with coronavirus spike peptide pools or control peptides (ViraFEST assay). These TCRs are of unknown antigen specificity. Sequencing of cultured CD4+ T cell DNA used the Oncomine TCR Beta short-read assay. TCRdb passed the PCR reads through MiXCR, listing each CDR3 protein once. This repertoire shows 14,000 or so distinct CDR3 sequences, around three fifths found once; its top ten account for roughly a sixth. Sequenced sample: CD4+ T cells from blood, cultured in vitro. The receptor set was obtained from a human donor who had recovered from COVID-19.

V gene TRBV7-9 combines with J gene TRBJ1-2; D is perhaps TRBD1 (6 bases). The CDR3 sequence is 13 residues long. Germline V lookup: CDR1 SEHNR, CDR2 FQNEAQ (reference sequence). The V gene lost 5 bases and the J gene lost 7 bases, with 14 bases spanning the gap. The CDR3 region is CASSDHRDSGYTF. CDR3 sequence (DNA): TGTGCCAGCAGCGATCACAGGGATAGTGGCTACACCTTC.

The genes are TRBV10-2 and TRBJ1-1, with a weak D call TRBD1 (5 bases). CDR1 is WSHSY and CDR2 is SAAADI in the germline V gene. This CDR3 contains 12 residues. Between the trimmed V and J ends, which lost 11 bases and 3 bases, there was a span of 13 bases. The CDR3 here is CASQSGDTEAFF. DNA of the CDR3: TGCGCCTCCCAGTCGGGGGACACTGAAGCTTTCTTT.

The rearrangement uses TRBV7-2 and TRBJ2-7, with 7 bases identical to TRBD2. V shed 0 bases and J 0 bases; nucleotides not matched to a gene: 2. The CDR3 has 15 residues. Per the germline V gene, CDR1 is SGHTA and CDR2 is FQGNSA. The CDR3 DNA follows: TGTGCCAGCAGCTTAGCAGCGGGAAGCTCCTACGAGCAGTACTTC. It encodes CASSLAAGSSYEQYF.

V and J are TRBV6-5 and TRBJ1-4; no clear D gene. This CDR3 spans 14 amino acids. The V end lost 3 bases, the J end lost 2 bases, and 7 bases lay between the germline ends. Germline CDR1 and CDR2: MNHEY and SVGAGI. Written as DNA, the CDR3 is TGTGCCAGCAGTTATTCGAGGACTAATGAAAAACTGTTTTTT. As protein: CASSYSRTNEKLFF.

The rearrangement links TRBV6-1 to TRBJ2-2; TRBD2 agrees at 8 bases. From germline, CDR1 is MNHNS and CDR2 SASEGT. The CDR3 has 15 amino acids. The V and J ends lost 8 bases and 6 bases, in that order; junction bases with no gene match: 11. The CDR3 loop is CASVSPGGPSGELFF. The CDR3 DNA follows: TGTGCCAGCGTTTCACCGGGAGGGCCATCCGGGGAGCTGTTTTTT.

The CDR3: CASSLGFRGSGNNEQFF. The CDR3 DNA reads as TGTGCCAGCAGCTTAGGGTTTAGGGGTTCGGGTAACAATGAGCAGTTCTTC. The chain combines TRBV11-3 with TRBJ2-1, with a tentative D call TRBD1 (5 bases). Trimming removed 1 base at V and 5 bases at J, with 18 bases between. The germline CDR1 and CDR2 sequences are SGHNT and YENEEA. This CDR3 comprises 17 residues.

This clonotype has just a few counts. This chain uses TRBV7-9 with TRBJ1-2; D gene ambiguous. The CDR3 is made up of 15 amino acids. V was cut by 7 bases and J by 4 bases, with 19 bases left in between. The germline gives CDR1 SEHNR, CDR2 FQNEAQ (reference sequence). The CDR3 nucleotides read TGTGCCAGCACTCCCGGAGCTTCTGCATCCTATGGCTACACCTTC. It yields the protein CASTPGASASYGYTF.

This clonotype appeared a few times. The chain joins TRBV7-2 to TRBJ1-5, with D unclear. Germline values: CDR1 SGHTA, CDR2 FQGNSA. V shed 2 bases and J shed 7 bases, with 6 bases lying between them. The CDR3 spans 12 residues. The CDR3 region is CASSLRGQPQHF. Here the CDR3 DNA reads TGTGCCAGCAGCTTAAGAGGGCAGCCCCAGCATTTT.

The chain employs TRBV5-4 and TRBJ2-7; D may be TRBD2 (6 bases). Germline CDR1 is SGHNT and CDR2 is YYREEE (reference sequence). V lost 0 bases, J lost 4 bases, and 11 bases lay in between. The CDR3 totals 14 residues. Here the CDR3 reads CASSLGGVGYEQYF. Written as DNA, the CDR3 is TGTGCCAGCAGCTTGGGGGGGGTAGGTTACGAGCAGTACTTC.

The chain has TRBV7-2 and TRBJ2-5; 7 bases align to TRBD1. J lost 0 bases, V lost 6 bases, and 4 bases had no gene match. The CDR3 has 14 amino acids. Germline CDR1 SGHTA, CDR2 FQGNSA. The CDR3 DNA sequence: TGTGCCAGCAGGCCCACAGGGGACCAAGAGACCCAGTACTTC. This sequence encodes CASRPTGDQETQYF.

The CDR3 bases are TGTGCCAGCAGCGAACAGACTTCAGTCACAGATACGCAGTATTTT. Translated: CASSEQTSVTDTQYF. The chain recombines TRBV28 with TRBJ2-3; no firm D call. This CDR3 spans 15 amino acids. The germline gives CDR1 MDHEN, CDR2 SYDVKM. V gave up 6 bases and J gave up 2 bases, with 15 bases separating them.

This clonotype has just a few counts. V gene TRBV27 combines with J gene TRBJ1-6, with D uncertain. Looked up from germline, CDR1 is MNHEY and CDR2 is SMNVEV (reference sequence). The CDR3 runs 15 residues. Trimming pared 8 bases from V and 3 bases from J, leaving 14 bases between. CDR3 bases: TGTGCCAGCCACGGTCGGGGAATCTATAATTCACCCCTCCACTTT. As protein: CASHGRGIYNSPLHF.

This clonotype is classed as medium-sized. The chain uses TRBV20-1 and TRBJ2-5; D is possibly TRBD2 (5 bases). The V gene lost 3 bases and the J gene lost 5 bases, with 10 bases spanning the gap. The CDR3 extends over 12 amino acids. Germline CDR1 DFQATT, CDR2 SNEGSKA (reference sequence). Here the CDR3 reads CSASRRRETQYF. The CDR3 DNA reads TGCAGTGCTAGTCGGCGGAGGGAGACCCAGTACTTC.

This clonotype has only a few counts. The rearrangement links TRBV20-1 to TRBJ2-1; 7 bases match TRBD2. Looked up from germline, CDR1 is DFQATT and CDR2 is SNEGSKA (reference sequence). Trimming at V came to 6 bases and at J to 7 bases, leaving 12 bases not matched to a gene. The CDR3 is 14 residues long. CDR3 DNA sequence: TGCAGTGCCCCCCCGGCGGGAGTGGTGAATGAGCAGTTCTTC. It yields the protein CSAPPAGVVNEQFF.

This CDR3 reads CASSYRRAGDRQYF. For the CDR3, the DNA is TGTGCCAGCAGTTACCGTCGGGCGGGAGACCGGCAGTACTTC. The chain combines TRBV6-5 with TRBJ2-7; 7 nucleotides line up with TRBD2. The CDR3 sequence is 14 residues long. Germline V gene data show CDR1 as MNHEY and CDR2 as SVGAGI. Unmatched junction bases numbered 10, after V lost 2 bases and J lost 9 bases.

The J gene is TRBJ1-6, the V gene TRBV6-1; 7 bases fit TRBD1. The germline V gene has CDR1 MNHNS and CDR2 SASEGT. V gave up 6 bases and J gave up 10 bases; unmatched junction bases: 15. CDR3 size: 16 residues. The CDR3 loop is CASRPYPGTVQSPLHF. The CDR3 region has the DNA TGTGCCAGCAGACCTTACCCCGGGACAGTTCAGTCACCCCTCCACTTT.

This chain joins TRBV6-5 and TRBJ1-6; 7 positions agree with TRBD1. V lost 3 bases to trimming and J lost 5 bases; unmatched junction nucleotides: 7. The CDR3 spans 16 residues. The germline CDR1 and CDR2 sequences are MNHEY and SVGAGI. As DNA, the CDR3 is TGTGCCAGCAGTTATACCGGGACAGCGAATAATTCACCCCTCCACTTT. Residues: CASSYTGTANNSPLHF.

This clonotype was counted only a few times. V usage is TRBV7-9 and J usage is TRBJ2-5; weak D call: TRBD1 (6 bases). This CDR3 comprises 15 residues. V was cut by 4 bases and J by 5 bases, with 17 bases left in between. Germline V gives CDR1 SEHNR, CDR2 FQNEAQ (reference sequence). The CDR3 is CASSSSTGSMETQYF. For the CDR3, the DNA is TGTGCCAGCAGCTCCTCGACAGGCTCTATGGAGACCCAGTACTTC.

This clonotype occurred a few times. The chain has TRBV27 and TRBJ2-3; 7 nucleotides align to TRBD2. CDR3 size: 14 residues. From germline, CDR1 is MNHEY and CDR2 SMNVEV (reference sequence). J was trimmed by 2 bases and V by 6 bases; bases with no gene match: 5. The CDR3 region is CASRRDYLTDTQYF. The CDR3 DNA follows: TGTGCCAGCAGGCGGGACTACCTCACAGATACGCAGTATTTT.

This clonotype appeared a few times. This chain joins TRBV12-5 and TRBJ2-5; 8 bases align to TRBD1. Germline lookup yields CDR1 LGHNT and CDR2 FRNRAP. The CDR3 consists of 17 residues. V was clipped by 1 base and J by 7 bases; unmatched bases: 14. The CDR3 protein is CASGLDITTGEVLTQYF. The CDR3 DNA sequence: TGTGCTAGTGGTTTGGACATAACGACAGGGGAGGTTCTGACCCAGTACTTC.

As for this clonotype: A single base separates this from a much larger clone, so it may be a read error. The chain employs TRBV20-1 and TRBJ1-3; D is uncertain. The germline gives CDR1 DFQATT, CDR2 SNEGSKA (reference sequence). The CDR3 sequence is 14 residues long. Trimming pared 0 bases from V and 5 bases from J, leaving 11 bases between. The CDR3: CSARDRTTRNTIYF. The CDR3 coding sequence is TGCAGTGCTAGAGACAGAACAACTAGAAACACCATATATTTT.

The chain is built from TRBV12-3 or TRBV12-4 and TRBJ2-3; 8 nucleotides line up with TRBD1. This CDR3 contains 19 residues. Germline trimming cut 4 bases from V and 2 bases from J; bases unmatched to any gene: 17. The CDR3 is CASSSNQGARSGITDTQYF. The CDR3 DNA reads as TGTGCCAGCAGTTCCAACCAGGGGGCGAGGAGTGGGATCACAGATACGCAGTATTTT.

The V and J genes are TRBV20-1 and TRBJ2-7, with a tentative D call TRBD2 (7 bases). CDR1 and CDR2 from the germline V gene are DFQATT and SNEGSKA (reference sequence). The CDR3 is 15 amino acids. V was cut by 1 base and J by 2 bases, with 15 bases left in between. The CDR3 is CSARGGGRGTYEQYF. CDR3 bases: TGCAGTGCTAGAGGAGGGGGGAGGGGGACCTACGAGCAGTACTTC.

The chain combines TRBV24-1 with TRBJ2-2; D gene unclear. V lost 10 bases and J lost 1, with 6 bases in between. The germline V gene encodes CDR1 KGHDR and CDR2 SFDVKD. The CDR3 totals 12 residues. The CDR3 DNA is TGTGCCACTGGTCAGAACACCGGGGAGCTGTTTTTT. Translated: CATGQNTGELFF.

By share, this clonotype counts as large. The chain has TRBV7-8 and TRBJ1-2; tentative D call: TRBD1 (5 bases). The CDR3 runs 15 residues. Germline CDR1 reads SGHVS; CDR2 reads FQNEAQ. V lost 5 bases to trimming and J lost 3 bases, with 16 bases between them. CDR3 protein: CASSTDQGNYYGYTF. CDR3 coding DNA: TGTGCCAGCAGCACCGACCAGGGAAATTACTATGGCTACACCTTC.

This sequence joins TRBV15 and TRBJ2-3; 7 bases line up with TRBD2. The CDR3 has 21 amino acids. V gave up 0 bases and J gave up 0 bases; unmatched junction bases: 18. Per the germline V gene, CDR1 is LNHNV and CDR2 is YYDKDF (reference sequence). The CDR3: CATSRDQRGVPAATSTDTQYF. CDR3 bases: TGTGCCACCAGCAGAGACCAACGGGGGGTCCCGGCGGCTACTAGCACAGATACGCAGTATTTT.